Shown below are 24 T cell receptor beta chains from a single sample sequenced in a study of T cells in Graves' hyperthyroidism and ophthalmopathy. Amplified regions were TCR beta CDR3 sequences from RNA transcripts. A set of HTBI primers served as the primers for a first-round RT-PCR of the TCR CDR3. Via MiXCR, TCRdb re-called the multiplex PCR reads, giving one row per CDR3 protein. The table lists about 290,000 distinct CDR3 sequences, approximately 12% of them singletons. The specimen was blood. The receptors here all came from a woman aged 25 to 39 with Graves' hyperthyroidism that later progressed to Graves' ophthalmopathy.

This clonotype was observed many times. V is TRBV11-2 and J is TRBJ2-7, with D perhaps TRBD1 or TRBD2 (5 bases each). CDR1 and CDR2 from the germline V gene are SGHAT and FQNNGV. Trimming pared 1 base from V and 2 bases from J, leaving 12 bases between. The CDR3 has 15 residues. The CDR3 is CASSLVSGTPYEQYF. DNA for the CDR3: TGTGCCAGCAGCTTAGTATCCGGGACCCCCTACGAGCAGTACTTC.

This clonotype was observed a few times. A much larger clonotype is one base distant, so this may be a read error. V usage is TRBV20-1 and J usage is TRBJ2-1; a possible D gene is TRBD1 (6 bases). Germline V gives CDR1 DFQATT, CDR2 SNEGSKA (reference sequence). This CDR3 comprises 16 residues. The ends were cut back, 0 bases at V and 6 bases at J, with 18 bases in the middle. The CDR3 loop reads CSARDVSTGQLNEQFF. CDR3 nucleotide sequence: TGCAGTGCTAGAGATGTCAGCACAGGGCAACTCAATGAGCAGTTCTTC.

This clonotype was seen many times. The V gene is TRBV6-5, the J gene TRBJ2-2, with TRBD1 identical over 7 bases. Germline-derived CDR1 and CDR2 are MNHEY and SVGAGI. V was pared by 4 bases and J by 1 base, with 6 bases of the junction left unmatched. The CDR3 length is 16 residues. CDR3 coding DNA: TGTGCCAGCAGTTCTCCAGGGACAGAGAACACCGGGGAGCTGTTTTTT. It encodes CASSSPGTENTGELFF.

This clonotype was counted a few times. The chain links TRBV10-3 to TRBJ2-4, with 11 nucleotides matching TRBD1. The germline V gene encodes CDR1 ENHRY and CDR2 SYGVKD. The CDR3 has 15 residues. V lost 7 bases to trimming and J lost 8 bases; unmatched junction nucleotides: 10. Here the CDR3 DNA reads TGTGCCATCAAGGGACAGGGGGGCCCTCGGGACATTCAGTACTTC. As protein: CAIKGQGGPRDIQYF.

In this sample, this clonotype turned up many times. The chain uses TRBV2 and TRBJ2-1; D possibly corresponds to TRBD2 (6 bases). The V gene's germline CDR1 is SNHLY and CDR2 FYNNEI. Deletions cut 4 bases from V and 4 bases from J, with 20 bases between. The CDR3 sequence is 17 residues long. DNA for the CDR3: TGTGCCAGCAGTGCGGACTACCTAGGGCTTAATTACAATGAGCAGTTCTTC. This encodes CASSADYLGLNYNEQFF. Variable domain in full (rest from reference TRBV2 and TRBJ2-1): EPEVTQTPSHQVTQMGQEVILRCVPISNHLYFYWYRQILGQKVEFLVSFYNNEISEKSEIFDDQFSVERPDGSNFTLKIRSTKLEDSAMYFCASSADYLGLNYNEQFFGPGTRLTVL.

The chain uses TRBV2 and TRBJ1-1; weak D call: TRBD1 (6 bases). Per germline, CDR1 SNHLY and CDR2 FYNNEI. The CDR3 is 13 residues long. Trimming cost V 4 bases and J 4 bases, with 10 bases left between them. The CDR3 coding sequence is TGTGCCAGCAGTGTGCGCAGGGGCACTGAAGCTTTCTTT. Its translation is CASSVRRGTEAFF.

The J gene is TRBJ2-2, the V gene TRBV19; the D call may be TRBD1 or TRBD2 (7 bases each). Germline V gene data show CDR1 as LNHDA and CDR2 as SQIVND (reference sequence). Trimming removed 3 bases at V and 3 bases at J, with 17 bases between. This CDR3 is 17 amino acids long. The CDR3 loop reads CASSMPRGGRDTGELFF. CDR3 DNA sequence: TGTGCCAGTAGTATGCCCAGGGGGGGCAGGGACACCGGGGAGCTGTTTTTT.

This clonotype was recorded at least ten times. The rearrangement links TRBV29-1 to TRBJ2-7; D perhaps matches TRBD1 (6 bases). Trimming took 2 bases from V and 3 from J, leaving 14 bases between them. The V gene's germline CDR1 is SQVTM and CDR2 ANQGSEA. This CDR3 comprises 14 residues. CDR3 residues: CSVEIPDSLYEQYF. In DNA form, the CDR3 reads TGCAGCGTTGAAATTCCGGACAGCCTCTACGAGCAGTACTTC.

This clonotype has ten or more counts. The CDR3 coding sequence is TGCAGTGCTTTAGTGTTGGGGAGGGGACCCGAACGAAGTACTGAAGCTTTCTTT. Translated: CSALVLGRGPERSTEAFF. The chain combines TRBV20-1 with TRBJ1-1; TRBD1 is a possible D gene (5 bases). The CDR3 has 18 residues. Trimming stripped 5 bases from V and 5 bases from J, with 30 bases between. The germline V gene encodes CDR1 DFQATT and CDR2 SNEGSKA (reference sequence).

This clonotype has ten or more counts. The chain combines TRBV7-9 with TRBJ2-5, with TRBD1 as a possible D gene (6 bases). Germline V gene lookup returns CDR1 SEHNR and CDR2 FQNEAQ (reference sequence). Trimming took 6 bases from V and 5 from J, leaving 10 bases between them. This CDR3 has 12 residues. In DNA form, the CDR3 reads TGTGCCAGCAGTTTGGACAGCGAGACCCAGTACTTC. It yields the protein CASSLDSETQYF.

Worth noting for this clonotype: With a much larger clone just one base away, this may be a read error. CDR3 nucleotides: TGCAGTGCTACCCGGGCTAGCGGTGCCTACGAGCAGTCCTTC. Residues: CSATRASGAYEQSF. V is TRBV20-1 and J is TRBJ2-7; TRBD2 aligns across 7 bases. Looked up from germline, CDR1 is DFQATT and CDR2 is SNEGSKA (reference sequence). The CDR3 is made up of 14 amino acids.

Many counts were recorded for this clonotype. The gene calls are TRBV29-1 and TRBJ1-5; D uncertain. This CDR3 comprises 14 residues. Germline CDR1 SQVTM, CDR2 ANQGSEA. V was cut by 1 base and J by 2 bases, with 9 bases left in between. In DNA form, the CDR3 reads TGCAGCGTTGAAGGAGAGTCCGGCAATCAGCCCCAGCATTTT. Its translation: CSVEGESGNQPQHF.

In DNA form, the CDR3 reads TGTGCCAGCAGAAGATATGACGATTCACCCCTCCACTTT. This codes for CASRRYDDSPLHF. The chain couples TRBV27 to TRBJ1-6; D gene unclear. Germline assignment: CDR1 MNHEY and CDR2 SMNVEV (reference sequence). There are 13 residues in the CDR3. V lost 6 bases and J lost 8, with 11 bases in between.

This clonotype was observed a few times. The V call is TRBV3-2, the J call TRBJ2-7. TRBV3-2 is a pseudogene segment. The CDR3 runs to 14 residues. CDR3 sequence: CASSHLIGSYEQYF. The CDR3 nucleotides are TGTGCCAGCAGCCACCTTATAGGGTCCTACGAGCAGTACTTC.

In its sample, this clonotype was seen many times. The rearrangement joins TRBV7-2 to TRBJ2-5, with 7 bases fitting TRBD2. The CDR3 has 16 residues. V lost 2 bases, J lost 2 bases, and 8 bases stayed unmatched. The germline gives CDR1 SGHTA, CDR2 FQGNSA. CDR3 DNA: TGTGCCAGCAGCTTAAGGGCGGGAGTCGGACAAGAGACCCAGTACTTC. Translated: CASSLRAGVGQETQYF.

Concerning this clonotype: One base away lies a much larger clone, so this may be a sequencing read error. The rearrangement uses TRBV2 and TRBJ1-2; no firm D call. The germline gives CDR1 SNHLY, CDR2 FYNNEI. The CDR3 runs to 14 residues. Trimming cost V 7 bases and J 7 bases, with 19 bases left between them. The CDR3 nucleotides read TGTGCCAGCAAGGTGAATATGGTTGAAAGTGGCTACACCTTC. Amino acid sequence: CASKVNMVESGYTF.

This rearrangement joins TRBV25-1 to TRBJ2-7, with 7 bases matching TRBD2. This CDR3 has 13 residues. Germline V gene lookup returns CDR1 MGHDK and CDR2 SYGVNS. V shed 8 bases, J shed 4 bases, and the junction held 8 bases outside the gene matches. Here the CDR3 reads CASESSGIYEQYF. The DNA for the CDR3 is TGTGCCAGCGAGTCGAGCGGGATTTACGAGCAGTACTTC.

Ten or more counts support this clonotype. V is TRBV7-9 and J is TRBJ2-1, with a tentative D call TRBD2 (6 bases). Germline-derived CDR1 and CDR2 are SEHNR and FQNEAQ (reference sequence). With 5 bases removed from V and 5 bases from J, the gap between germline ends came to 19 bases. This CDR3 region has 16 residues. The CDR3 sequence: CASSPPSGRTNNEQFF. CDR3 DNA sequence: TGTGCCAGCAGCCCCCCATCCGGGAGAACCAACAATGAGCAGTTCTTC.

In its sample, this clonotype was seen many times. The J gene is TRBJ1-1, the V gene TRBV28; TRBD1 might be the D (5 bases). Germline V lookup: CDR1 MDHEN, CDR2 SYDVKM. Trimming pared 5 bases from V and 1 base from J, leaving 14 bases between. The CDR3 contains 15 residues. The CDR3 protein is CASSGTEPRNTEAFF. The CDR3 nucleotides are TGTGCCAGCAGTGGGACCGAACCTCGGAACACTGAAGCTTTCTTT.

The sample holds a few counts of this clonotype. The chain carries TRBV20-1 and TRBJ2-3, with unresolved D. This CDR3 has 14 residues. In germline, CDR1 is DFQATT, CDR2 SNEGSKA (reference sequence). The ends were cut back, 6 bases at V and 1 base at J, with 14 bases in the middle. The CDR3 reads CSAQFFARTDTQYF. The CDR3 region has the DNA TGCAGTGCCCAATTCTTTGCTCGCACAGATACGCAGTATTTT.

This clonotype has a count of ten or more. V and J are TRBV12-3 or TRBV12-4 and TRBJ2-5; possible D gene TRBD1, 6 bases. The V end was cut by 6 bases, the J end by 4 bases, with 12 bases between. This CDR3 contains 13 residues. The CDR3 loop reads CASSPGEGETQYF. The CDR3 coding sequence is TGTGCCAGCAGCCCAGGGGAAGGAGAGACCCAGTACTTC.

In regard to this clonotype: It may be a read error: a sequence one base away is much more abundant. The DNA of the CDR3 is TGTGCCAGCAGCACACGGACCTCGGAGCGGGGCTACACCTTC. Translated, it gives CASSTRTSERGYTF. The V gene is TRBV7-2, the J gene TRBJ1-2; D gene ambiguous. The V gene lost 5 bases and the J gene lost 8 bases, with 18 bases spanning the gap. The CDR3 totals 14 residues. Germline CDR1 and CDR2: SGHTA and FQGNSA.

This clonotype was seen ten or more times. This chain connects TRBV7-2 to TRBJ1-6, with 10 bases that match TRBD1. After removal of 5 bases from V and 7 bases from J, the junction contained 5 bases not matched to a gene. Germline values: CDR1 SGHTA, CDR2 FQGNSA. CDR3 length: 15 residues. CDR3 DNA: TGTGCCAGCAGCCCCCGACAGGGGGCGAATTCACCCCTCCACTTT. It yields the protein CASSPRQGANSPLHF.

This clonotype was seen many times. This chain connects TRBV7-2 to TRBJ1-2, with no clear D. There are 13 residues in the CDR3. The germline CDR1 and CDR2 sequences are SGHTA and FQGNSA. V lost 5 bases, J lost 8 bases, and 15 bases lay in between. CDR3 nucleotides: TGTGCCAGCAGCACAACCCCGACAAGCGGCTACACCTTC. Its translation is CASSTTPTSGYTF. The variable domain in full, completed from reference TRBV7-2 and TRBJ1-2, reads GAGVSQSPSNKVTEKGKDVELRCDPISGHTALYWYRQSLGQGLEFLIYFQGNSAPDKSGLPSDRFSAERTGGSVSTLTIQRTQQEDSAVYLCASSTTPTSGYTFGSGTRLTVV.